This is a list of T cell receptor beta chains from one sample in a study of T cell responses to AZD1222 COVID-19 vaccine. The data were produced by immunoSEQ multiplex PCR, yet TCRdb's version contains in-frame clones alone and is incomplete. In the table there are some 150,000 clones, 93% of which are singletons. Material: peripheral blood, obtained on day 0 of MenACWY control vaccination. The receptors originated from an adult in good health. The CDR3 runs from the conserved cysteine through the conserved F or W. A D gene is named only where the DNA matches it firmly. Size tells how often a clone was seen (once, few, many) or the class of an expanded clone, and some rows leave it out.

CDR3aa | CDR3nt | v_gene | d_gene | abundance | j_gene
CASSPGIDQPQHF | TGTGCCAGCAGCCCTGGGATAGATCAGCCCCAGCATTTT | TRBV5-4 | - | - | TRBJ1-5
CASSHFAAVQRTEAFF | TGCGCCAGCAGCCATTTTGCCGCAGTCCAACGCACTGAAGCTTTCTTT | TRBV4-1 | - | once | TRBJ1-1
CATTPRWGNQETQYF | TGTGCCACCACTCCTAGGTGGGGCAACCAAGAGACCCAGTACTTC | TRBV11-1 | - | - | TRBJ2-5
CASSLGVSGRSYNEQFF | TGTGCCAGCAGCTTGGGTGTTAGCGGGCGGTCCTACAATGAGCAGTTCTTC | TRBV5-6 | TRBD2 | - | TRBJ2-1
CASTVDRAYQPQHF | TGTGCCAGCACTGTCGACAGGGCTTATCAGCCCCAGCATTTT | TRBV28 | TRBD1 | - | TRBJ1-5
CAWSVQGGRGRFYGYTF | TGTGCCTGGAGTGTACAGGGGGGACGTGGCCGGTTCTATGGCTACACCTTC | TRBV30 | TRBD1 | - | TRBJ1-2
CASSQVATSVTTDTQYF | TGCGCCAGCAGCCAAGTCGCGACTAGCGTTACGACAGATACGCAGTATTTT | TRBV4-3 | TRBD2 | - | TRBJ2-3
CASSLGVAGGLNTQYF | TGCGCCAGCAGCTTGGGGGTAGCGGGAGGGCTGAATACGCAGTATTTT | TRBV5-1 | TRBD2 | - | TRBJ2-3
CASSPNRETSNQPQHF | TGTGCCAGCTCACCGAACAGGGAGACGAGCAATCAGCCCCAGCATTTT | TRBV18 | - | - | TRBJ1-5
CASSLAGTNEKLFF | TGCGCCAGCAGCTTGGCGGGGACTAATGAAAAACTGTTTTTT | TRBV5-1 | - | - | TRBJ1-4
CASRQSVNTEAFF | TGTGCCAGCAGACAGTCGGTCAACACTGAAGCTTTCTTT | TRBV12-3/TRBV12-4 | - | few | TRBJ1-1
CASSSDTPNTEAFF | TGTGCCAGCAGCTCGGACACCCCGAACACTGAAGCTTTCTTT | TRBV6-5 | - | - | TRBJ1-1
CASSRGQGDTEAFF | TGTGCCAGCAGCCGGGGACAGGGCGACACTGAAGCTTTCTTT | TRBV5-4 | TRBD1 | - | TRBJ1-1
CASSQEGGQGYEQYF | TGCGCCAGCAGCCAAGAAGGGGGCCAGGGGTACGAGCAGTACTTC | TRBV4-1 | TRBD1 | - | TRBJ2-7
CASSLWQGLNTEAFF | TGTGCCAGCAGCTTATGGCAGGGGTTGAACACTGAAGCTTTCTTT | TRBV7-8 | - | - | TRBJ1-1
CASSLVQPQHF | TGTGCCAGCAGCTTAGTTCAGCCCCAGCATTTT | TRBV7-2 | - | - | TRBJ1-5
CASTGGQFEAAFF | TGTGCCAGCACGGGGGGACAGTTCGAGGCAGCTTTCTTT | TRBV2 | TRBD1 | - | TRBJ1-1
CASSLSRGRTEAFF | TGTGCCAGCAGTTTATCGAGAGGGAGGACTGAAGCTTTCTTT | TRBV27 | - | - | TRBJ1-1
CASRPRGLDEQYF | TGTGCCAGCAGGCCTCGCGGGCTTGACGAGCAGTACTTC | TRBV6-2/TRBV6-3 | - | once | TRBJ2-7
CATSDPRAGVQETQYF | TGTGCCACCAGTGATCCTCGGGCAGGGGTCCAAGAGACCCAGTACTTC | TRBV24-1 | - | - | TRBJ2-5
CASSPGGGAGRSEQFF | TGTGCCAGCAGTCCAGGGGGCGGGGCCGGCCGAAGTGAGCAGTTCTTC | TRBV6-2/TRBV6-3 | TRBD1 | - | TRBJ2-1
CASSEPPRGLHEKLFF | TGTGCCAGCAGTGAGCCTCCCCGAGGGCTACATGAAAAACTGTTTTTT | TRBV25-1 | - | - | TRBJ1-4
CASSLGDRGYTF | TGTGCCAGCAGCTTGGGGGATCGTGGCTACACCTTC | TRBV5-4 | - | - | TRBJ1-2
CASSRQGDTQYF | TGTGCCAGCAGCCGACAGGGAGATACGCAGTATTTT | TRBV6-5 | TRBD1 | - | TRBJ2-3
CAGTGGRAGYTF | TGTGCCGGGACAGGGGGGAGAGCCGGCTACACCTTC | TRBV30 | TRBD1 | - | TRBJ1-2
CASSLGTAPQHF | TGTGCCAGCAGCTTAGGTACGGCGCCCCAGCATTTT | TRBV7-9 | - | - | TRBJ1-5
CAISESSRGSPLHF | TGTGCCATCAGTGAGTCGTCGCGTGGGTCACCCCTCCACTTT | TRBV10-3 | - | - | TRBJ1-6
CASSERSVVWRTEAFF | TGTGCCAGCAGTGAAAGGTCGGTAGTGTGGCGCACTGAAGCTTTCTTT | TRBV6-1 | - | - | TRBJ1-1
CASSWTGNYGYTF | TGTGCCAGCAGTTGGACAGGGAACTATGGCTACACCTTC | TRBV27 | TRBD1 | - | TRBJ1-2
CASSLDGGEQYF | TGTGCCAGCAGCTTAGACGGGGGCGAGCAGTACTTC | TRBV7-9 | - | - | TRBJ2-7
CASSERPNEQFF | TGCGCCAGCAGCGAAAGGCCCAACGAGCAGTTCTTC | TRBV4-1 | - | - | TRBJ2-1